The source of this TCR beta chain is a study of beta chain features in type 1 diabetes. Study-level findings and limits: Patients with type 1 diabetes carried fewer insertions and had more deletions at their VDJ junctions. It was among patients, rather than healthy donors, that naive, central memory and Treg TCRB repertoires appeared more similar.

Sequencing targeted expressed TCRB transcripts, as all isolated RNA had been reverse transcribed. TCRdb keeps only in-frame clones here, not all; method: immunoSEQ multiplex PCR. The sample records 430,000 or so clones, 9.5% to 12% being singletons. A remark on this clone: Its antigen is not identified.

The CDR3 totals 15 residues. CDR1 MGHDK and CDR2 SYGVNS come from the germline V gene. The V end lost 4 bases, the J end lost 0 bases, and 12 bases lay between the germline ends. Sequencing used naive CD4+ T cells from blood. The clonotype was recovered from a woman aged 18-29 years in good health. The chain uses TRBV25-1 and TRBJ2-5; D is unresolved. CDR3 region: CASSASTQYQETQYF. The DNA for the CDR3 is TGTGCCAGCAGTGCATCGACCCAGTACCAAGAGACCCAGTACTTC.